One and the same sample provided the 6 T cell receptor beta chains below, sequenced in a study of neoadjuvant anti-PD-1 for oral cavity cancer. This table comes from immunoSEQ multiplex PCR, and its TCRdb copy is limited to in-frame clones, with some not included. Among around 65,000 clones listed, around 85% were seen once. Time point here: after neoadjuvant nivolumab, at surgical resection. The source material was PBMCs, sampled after nivolumab (anti-PD-1) treatment. Receptors were obtained from a person aged 35-79 years with oral cavity squamous cell carcinoma.

The chain recombines TRBV7-2 with TRBJ1-4; TRBD1 might be the D (5 bases). The CDR3 spans 17 residues. Germline assignment: CDR1 SGHTA and CDR2 FQGNSA. Trimming removed 5 bases at V and 8 bases at J, with 24 bases between. DNA for the CDR3: TGTGCCAGCAGCCCTAGACGGGCGGGGACGGCAGGAGAAAAACTGTTTTTT. This translates into CASSPRRAGTAGEKLFF. The variable domain in full, with the rest retrieved from reference TRBV7-2 and TRBJ1-4, is GAGVSQSPSNKVTEKGKDVELRCDPISGHTALYWYRQSLGQGLEFLIYFQGNSAPDKSGLPSDRFSAERTGGSVSTLTIQRTQQEDSAVYLCASSPRRAGTAGEKLFFGSGTQLSVL.

The chain links TRBV4-2 to TRBJ2-3, with 16 nucleotides matching TRBD2. The CDR3 is made up of 21 amino acids. V was pared by 3 bases and J by 6 bases, with 18 bases of the junction left unmatched. The germline gives CDR1 LGHNA, CDR2 YNFKEQ. CDR3 sequence: CASSHTTGTSGGARRSDTQYF. The CDR3 DNA reads TGTGCCAGCAGCCACACAACCGGGACTAGCGGGGGGGCCCGGCGGTCGGATACGCAGTATTTT.

This sequence joins TRBV30 and TRBJ1-1, with D uncertain. The V end was cut by 2 bases, the J end by 4 bases, with 20 bases between. The CDR3 has 16 amino acids. Germline V gene lookup returns CDR1 GTSNPN and CDR2 SVGIG (reference sequence). The chain's CDR3 is CAWSRITDPAGTEAFF. The CDR3 region has the DNA TGTGCCTGGAGTAGGATAACAGACCCGGCGGGCACTGAAGCTTTCTTT.

This clone came up once. The chain employs TRBV7-9 and TRBJ2-5; D ambiguous. Germline values: CDR1 SEHNR, CDR2 FQNEAQ (reference sequence). The V gene lost 6 bases and the J gene lost 5 bases, with 7 bases spanning the gap. This CDR3 contains 11 residues. Here the CDR3 DNA reads TGTGCCAGCAGTAATGCGGAGACCCAGTACTTC. Residues: CASSNAETQYF.

The chain joins TRBV5-1 to TRBJ2-1, with a possible D match to TRBD1 (6 bases). Trimming shortened V by 4 bases and J by 0 bases, and 14 bases separated the two germline ends. CDR1 and CDR2 from the germline V gene are SGHRS and YFSETQ. The CDR3 has 16 residues. The CDR3 sequence: CASSPVRGTSYNEQFF. CDR3 nucleotide sequence: TGCGCCAGCAGCCCCGTTAGGGGGACCTCCTACAATGAGCAGTTCTTC.

This chain joins TRBV19 and TRBJ1-1, with D unresolved. Looked up from germline, CDR1 is LNHDA and CDR2 is SQIVND (reference sequence). The CDR3 is 13 residues long. Trimming shortened V by 4 bases and J by 2 bases, and 8 bases separated the two germline ends. The DNA of the CDR3 is TGTGCCAGTAGTACCCAGAGAAACACTGAAGCTTTCTTT. This sequence encodes CASSTQRNTEAFF.